This TCR beta chain was recovered during a study of PD-1 blockade in classical Hodgkin lymphoma. Generated by immunoSEQ multiplex PCR, the TCRdb table keeps only in-frame clones and is missing some. The sample records nearly 55,000 clones, roughly 80% being singletons. Relapse was seen in all patients after autologous stem cell transplantation, and brentuximab vedotin exposure was variable. Trimming stripped 0 bases from V and 8 bases from J, with 5 bases between. The CDR3 length is 12 residues. Germline V gene sequence: CDR1 LGHNA, CDR2 YSLEER. Comments on this clone: The antigen is not known.

Regarding the study as a whole: CD4+ TCR diversity, unlike CD8+, rose significantly by C4D1.

The TCR comes from a human donor with classical Hodgkin lymphoma. The V call is TRBV4-3, the J call TRBJ2-1, with unresolved D. The material sequenced was peripheral blood mononuclear cells (PBMCs), taken at baseline. CDR3 region: CASSQDFYEQFF. The CDR3 DNA is TGCGCCAGCAGCCAAGATTTCTATGAGCAGTTCTTC.